This T cell receptor beta chain was found in a study of blood T cell repertoires in COVID-19. Study-level information: Spain, Italy and the United States supplied samples that represented acute and convalescent COVID-19. Nucleic acid was either cDNA or gDNA, and it came from T cells, B-cell-depleted T cells, or PBMCs.

Methods used by the authors: Amplifying reference gene primers gave estimates of nucleated cell counts. Repertoires were generated with immunoSEQ multiplex PCR, while TCRdb's copy carries only in-frame clones and drops some. The DNA was the basis for D and trimming; V, J and clone size are from that table. The repertoire holds more than 150,000 clones, with just over 85% as singletons. V was trimmed by 2 bases and J by 1 base, leaving 5 bases between them. CDR1 and CDR2 (germline): MDHEN, SYDVKM. There are 13 residues in the CDR3. The chain employs TRBV28 and TRBJ1-1; D gene unclear. The source is a man aged 60 to 69 with acute or convalescent COVID-19. The sample taken for sequencing was peripheral blood. The CDR3 protein is CASSLISNTEAFF. DNA for the CDR3: TGTGCCAGCAGTTTAATCTCGAACACTGAAGCTTTCTTT.